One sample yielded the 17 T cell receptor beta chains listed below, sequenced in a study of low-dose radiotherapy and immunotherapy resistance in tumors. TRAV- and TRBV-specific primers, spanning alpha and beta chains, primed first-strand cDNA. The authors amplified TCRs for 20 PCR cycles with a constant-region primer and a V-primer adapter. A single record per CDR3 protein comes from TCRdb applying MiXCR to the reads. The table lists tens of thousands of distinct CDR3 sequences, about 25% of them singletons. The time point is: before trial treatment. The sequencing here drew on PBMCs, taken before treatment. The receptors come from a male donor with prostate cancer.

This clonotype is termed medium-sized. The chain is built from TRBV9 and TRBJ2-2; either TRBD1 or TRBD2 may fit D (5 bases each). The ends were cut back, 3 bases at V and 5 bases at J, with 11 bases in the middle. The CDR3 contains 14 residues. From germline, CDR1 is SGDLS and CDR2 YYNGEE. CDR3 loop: CASSGGPMTGELFF. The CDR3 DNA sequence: TGTGCCAGCAGCGGGGGACCGATGACCGGGGAGCTGTTTTTT.

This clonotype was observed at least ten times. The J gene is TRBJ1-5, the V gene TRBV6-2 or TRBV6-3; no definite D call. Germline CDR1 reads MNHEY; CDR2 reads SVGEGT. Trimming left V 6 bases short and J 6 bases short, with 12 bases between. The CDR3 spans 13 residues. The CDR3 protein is CASRKDSFQPQHF. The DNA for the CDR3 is TGTGCCAGCAGAAAAGATAGTTTTCAGCCCCAGCATTTT.

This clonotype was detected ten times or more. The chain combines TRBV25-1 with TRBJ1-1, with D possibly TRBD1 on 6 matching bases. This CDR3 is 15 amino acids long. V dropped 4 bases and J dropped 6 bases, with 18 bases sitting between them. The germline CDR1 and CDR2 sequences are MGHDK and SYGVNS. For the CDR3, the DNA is TGTGCCAGCAGTGGACATGGGGGCGACTTCGCTGAAGCTTTCTTT. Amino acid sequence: CASSGHGGDFAEAFF.

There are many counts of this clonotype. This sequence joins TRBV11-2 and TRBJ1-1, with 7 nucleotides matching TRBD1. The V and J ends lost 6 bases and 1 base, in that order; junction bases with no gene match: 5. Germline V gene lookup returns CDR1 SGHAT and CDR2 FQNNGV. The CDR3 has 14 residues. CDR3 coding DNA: TGTGCCAGCAGTCCTAGGGGGCGGAACACTGAAGCTTTCTTT. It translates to CASSPRGRNTEAFF. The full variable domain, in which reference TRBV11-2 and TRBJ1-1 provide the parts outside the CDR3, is EAGVAQSPRYKIIEKRQSVAFWCNPISGHATLYWYQQILGQGPKLLIQFQNNGVVDDSQLPKDRFSAERLKGVDSTLKIQPAKLEDSAVYLCASSPRGRNTEAFFGQGTRLTVV.

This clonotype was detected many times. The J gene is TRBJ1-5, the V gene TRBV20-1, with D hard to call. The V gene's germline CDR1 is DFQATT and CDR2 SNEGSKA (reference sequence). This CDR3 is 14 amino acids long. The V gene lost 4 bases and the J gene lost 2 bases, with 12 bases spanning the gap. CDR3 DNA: TGCAGTGCTACGAAGGGATTAGGCAATCAGCCCCAGCATTTT. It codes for CSATKGLGNQPQHF.

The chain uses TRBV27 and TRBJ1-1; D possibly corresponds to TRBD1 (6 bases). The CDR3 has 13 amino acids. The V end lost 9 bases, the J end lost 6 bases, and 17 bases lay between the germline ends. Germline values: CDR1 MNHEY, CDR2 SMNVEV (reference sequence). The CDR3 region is CASHLIGGPEAFF. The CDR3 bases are TGTGCCAGTCATCTTATTGGGGGGCCTGAAGCTTTCTTT.

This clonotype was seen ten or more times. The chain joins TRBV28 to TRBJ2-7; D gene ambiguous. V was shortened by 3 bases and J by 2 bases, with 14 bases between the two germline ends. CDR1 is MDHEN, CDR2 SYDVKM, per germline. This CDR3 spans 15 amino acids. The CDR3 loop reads CASSFGPSPTYEQYF. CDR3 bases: TGTGCCAGCAGTTTCGGACCTTCTCCGACCTACGAGCAGTACTTC.

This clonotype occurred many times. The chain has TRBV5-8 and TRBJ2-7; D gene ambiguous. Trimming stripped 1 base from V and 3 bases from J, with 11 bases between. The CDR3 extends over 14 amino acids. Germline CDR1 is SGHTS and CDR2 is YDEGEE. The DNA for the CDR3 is TGTGCCAGCAGCTTGCTCGGCAGTAGCTACGAGCAGTACTTC. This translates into CASSLLGSSYEQYF.

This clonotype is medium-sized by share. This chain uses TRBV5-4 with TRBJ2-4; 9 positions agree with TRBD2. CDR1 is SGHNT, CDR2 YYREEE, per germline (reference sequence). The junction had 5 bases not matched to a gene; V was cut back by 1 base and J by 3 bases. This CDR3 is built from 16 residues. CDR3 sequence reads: CASSLQAGGSKNIQYF. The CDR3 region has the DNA TGTGCCAGCAGCTTGCAAGCGGGAGGAAGCAAAAACATTCAGTACTTC.

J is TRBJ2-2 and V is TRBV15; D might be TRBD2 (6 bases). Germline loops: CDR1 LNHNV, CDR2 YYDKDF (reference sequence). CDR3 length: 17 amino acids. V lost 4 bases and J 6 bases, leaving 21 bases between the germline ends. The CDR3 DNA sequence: TGTGCCACCAGCAAGGGCCCGGCGGGGAGGATCTCCGGGGAGCTGTTTTTT. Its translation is CATSKGPAGRISGELFF.

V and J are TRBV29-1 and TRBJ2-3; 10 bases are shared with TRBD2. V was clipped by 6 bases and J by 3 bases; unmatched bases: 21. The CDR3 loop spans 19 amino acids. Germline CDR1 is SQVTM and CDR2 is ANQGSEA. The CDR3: CSVSPRLQQRGGETDTQYF. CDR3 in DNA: TGCAGCGTGAGCCCCCGATTGCAGCAGCGGGGGGGCGAGACAGATACGCAGTATTTT.

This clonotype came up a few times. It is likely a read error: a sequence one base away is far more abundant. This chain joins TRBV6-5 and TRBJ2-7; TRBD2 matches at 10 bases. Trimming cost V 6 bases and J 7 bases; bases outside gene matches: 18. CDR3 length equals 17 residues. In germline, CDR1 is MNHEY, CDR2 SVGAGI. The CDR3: CASSPGRLAGVVNEQYF. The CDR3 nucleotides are TGTGCCAGCAGCCCGGGGAGGCTAGCGGGAGTAGTAAATGAGCAGTACTTC.

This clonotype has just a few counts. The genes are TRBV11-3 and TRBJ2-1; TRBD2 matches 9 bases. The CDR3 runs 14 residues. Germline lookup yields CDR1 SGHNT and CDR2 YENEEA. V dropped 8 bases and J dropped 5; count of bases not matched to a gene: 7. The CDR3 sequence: CASSLAGLNNEQFF. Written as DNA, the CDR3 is TGTGCCAGCTCCCTAGCGGGGCTTAACAATGAGCAGTTCTTC.

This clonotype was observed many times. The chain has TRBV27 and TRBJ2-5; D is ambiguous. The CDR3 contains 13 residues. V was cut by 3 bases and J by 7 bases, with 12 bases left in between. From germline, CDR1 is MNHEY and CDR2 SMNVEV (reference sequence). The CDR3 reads CASSFTPSGTQYF. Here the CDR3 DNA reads TGTGCCAGCAGTTTCACCCCTTCGGGGACCCAGTACTTC.

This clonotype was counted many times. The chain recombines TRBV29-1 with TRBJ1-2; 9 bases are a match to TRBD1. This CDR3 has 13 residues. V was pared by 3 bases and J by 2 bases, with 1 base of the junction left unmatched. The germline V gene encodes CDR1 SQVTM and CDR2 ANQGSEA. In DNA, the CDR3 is TGCAGCGTTGACGACAGGGGGAACTATGGCTACACCTTC. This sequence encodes CSVDDRGNYGYTF.

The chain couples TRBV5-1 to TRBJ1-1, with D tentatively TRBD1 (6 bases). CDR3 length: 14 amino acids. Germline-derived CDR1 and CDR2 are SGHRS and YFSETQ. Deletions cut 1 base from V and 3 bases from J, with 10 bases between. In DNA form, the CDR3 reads TGCGCCAGCAGCTTGTGGGGGGCGGACACTGAAGCTTTCTTT. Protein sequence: CASSLWGADTEAFF.

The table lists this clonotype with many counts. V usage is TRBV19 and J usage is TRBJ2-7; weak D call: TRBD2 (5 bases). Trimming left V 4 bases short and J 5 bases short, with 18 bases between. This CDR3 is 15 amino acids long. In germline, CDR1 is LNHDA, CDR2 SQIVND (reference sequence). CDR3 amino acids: CASSTRAGGGHEQYF. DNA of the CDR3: TGTGCCAGTAGTACCCGGGCCGGAGGCGGGCACGAGCAGTACTTC. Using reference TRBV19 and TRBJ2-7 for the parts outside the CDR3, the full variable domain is DGGITQSPKYLFRKEGQNVTLSCEQNLNHDAMYWYRQDPGQGLRLIYYSQIVNDFQKGDIAEGYSVSREKKESFPLTVTSAQKNPTAFYLCASSTRAGGGHEQYFGPGTRLTVT.